The entry below describes one TCR beta chain. The data stem from a study of T cell clones after liver transplantation. Measured with immunoSEQ multiplex PCR; TCRdb has only the in-frame clones, and not every one. Among roughly 80,000 clones listed, nearly 85% were seen once. The specimen was CD4+ T cells from blood, collected approximately 3.5 years after liver transplant. This receptor was taken from a human patient who received a liver transplant. Some T cells here may be from the graft donor.

The DNA of the CDR3 is TGCAGCGGGGGGGGAGATACTGAAGCTTTCTTT. Its translation: CSGGGDTEAFF. V and J are TRBV29-1 and TRBJ1-1; D possibly corresponds to TRBD1 (5 bases). This CDR3 comprises 11 residues. Germline V CDR1 and CDR2: SQVTM, ANQGSEA. V lost 7 bases and J lost 5, with 11 bases in between.